These 28 T cell receptor beta chains came from one sample sequenced in a study of blood T cells in healthy people across ages (dated by TCRdb to between 2014 and 2017). Library preparation employed 5' RACE. The second PCR ran for about 6 to 11 cycles and used a J-beta primer mix along with a sample-barcoded 5' primer. TCRdb reworked the public reads: Q25 trimming with fastp, MiXCR clone assembly, productive beta chains retained. Rows are unified per CDR3 protein, each entry keeping the most common DNA and genes. This sample holds over 1,500,000 distinct CDR3 sequences; roughly 43% were observed only once. The ten largest clones take up approximately 22% of the sample. Sequenced input: blood. These receptor sequences come from a human donor in good health.

A few counts support this clonotype. The V call is TRBV5-1, the J call TRBJ2-3; TRBD2 is a possible D gene (6 bases). V lost 0 bases, J lost 2 bases, and 22 bases lay in between. Per germline, CDR1 SGHRS and CDR2 YFSETQ. The CDR3 extends over 19 amino acids. The CDR3 nucleotides are TGCGCCAGCAGCTTGGCCCTCCAAATCGGGGGAGAATACACAGATACGCAGTATTTT. Protein: CASSLALQIGGEYTDTQYF.

This clonotype came up a few times. The rearrangement uses TRBV20-1 and TRBJ1-4, with 9 bases fitting TRBD1. Germline values: CDR1 DFQATT, CDR2 SNEGSKA (reference sequence). The V segment lost 5 bases and the J segment 8 bases; nucleotides outside the gene matches: 6. This CDR3 is 13 amino acids long. The chain's CDR3 is CSASDRGEEKLFF. In nucleotides, the CDR3 is TGCAGTGCTTCGGACAGGGGCGAAGAAAAACTGTTTTTT.

This clonotype was observed a few times. The chain joins TRBV28 to TRBJ2-7, with D unresolved. V was clipped by 5 bases and J by 3 bases, with 11 bases between them. Germline CDR1 reads MDHEN; CDR2 reads SYDVKM. The CDR3 extends over 13 amino acids. For the CDR3, the DNA is TGTGCCAGCAGTCCTAAAGGGTACTACGAGCAGTACTTC. This sequence encodes CASSPKGYYEQYF.

This clonotype turned up a few times. The V gene is TRBV4-3, the J gene TRBJ2-7; the D call may be TRBD1 or TRBD2 (5 bases each). In germline, CDR1 is LGHNA, CDR2 YSLEER. V lost 0 bases, J lost 3 bases, and 12 bases lay in between. CDR3 length: 15 residues. This CDR3 reads CASSQDRGRVYEQYF. CDR3 nucleotides: TGCGCCAGCAGCCAAGATCGGGGCAGGGTCTACGAGCAGTACTTC.

This clonotype was detected only a few times. The chain has TRBV13 and TRBJ2-1; 12 nucleotides match TRBD2. This CDR3 has 17 amino acids. Germline V CDR1 and CDR2: PRHDT, FYEKMQ (reference sequence). Unmatched junction bases numbered 7, after V lost 3 bases and J lost 4 bases. Here the CDR3 DNA reads TGTGCCAGCAGCTTTTCTAGCGGGGGGGCCTATTACAATGAGCAGTTCTTC. Protein: CASSFSSGGAYYNEQFF.

The chain has TRBV7-2 and TRBJ1-4; TRBD1 might be the D (5 bases). This CDR3 contains 14 residues. Germline CDR1 is SGHTA and CDR2 is FQGNSA. The V and J ends lost 5 bases and 8 bases respectively, with 15 bases between them. CDR3 nucleotides: TGTGCCAGCAGCCTCCCAGGGTCGGAGGAAAAACTGTTTTTT. Amino acid sequence: CASSLPGSEEKLFF.

This chain links TRBV6-2 or TRBV6-3 with TRBJ1-1, with a tentative D call TRBD1 (6 bases). V dropped 6 bases and J dropped 6 bases, with 17 bases sitting between them. Germline CDR1 and CDR2: MNHEY and SVGEGT. CDR3 size: 14 residues. CDR3 in amino acids: CASRPYREGPEAFF. In nucleotides, the CDR3 is TGTGCCAGCAGACCCTACAGGGAGGGGCCTGAAGCTTTCTTT.

The chain carries TRBV4-3 and TRBJ1-6; no clear D gene. Germline V lookup: CDR1 LGHNA, CDR2 YSLEER. This CDR3 has 15 residues. V was pared by 4 bases and J by 10 bases, with 17 bases between. The CDR3: CASSPLEDPNSPLHF. CDR3 nucleotides: TGCGCCAGCAGCCCGTTGGAGGATCCTAACTCACCCCTCCACTTT.

The J gene is TRBJ1-6, the V gene TRBV5-1, with 8 nucleotides matching TRBD1. The CDR3 is made up of 14 amino acids. From germline, CDR1 is SGHRS and CDR2 YFSETQ. The trim removed 4 bases at V and 10 bases at J, leaving 7 bases unmatched. This chain's CDR3 is CASSVQGVGSPLHF. The CDR3 coding sequence is TGCGCCAGCAGCGTACAGGGGGTCGGGTCACCCCTCCACTTT.

This clonotype was seen more than once but under ten times. V usage is TRBV5-1 and J usage is TRBJ1-2, with D possibly TRBD1 on 6 matching bases. V lost 5 bases and J lost 2, with 28 bases in between. CDR1 and CDR2 (germline): SGHRS, YFSETQ. The CDR3 totals 19 residues. The DNA for the CDR3 is TGCGCCAGCAGTCTGGGGGCAGGAGGAAGTCTGGGCAGGAACTATGGCTACACCTTC. Translation: CASSLGAGGSLGRNYGYTF.

This clonotype appeared a few times. V and J are TRBV20-1 and TRBJ1-4; possibly TRBD1 for D (5 bases). CDR1 and CDR2 from the germline V gene are DFQATT and SNEGSKA (reference sequence). V dropped 6 bases and J dropped 1 base, with 9 bases sitting between them. There are 13 residues in the CDR3. The DNA for the CDR3 is TGCAGTGCCCTGGGACTAACTAATGAAAAACTGTTTTTT. Translation: CSALGLTNEKLFF.

This rearrangement joins TRBV5-1 to TRBJ2-1; tentative D call: TRBD1 (5 bases). V lost 2 bases to trimming and J lost 3 bases, with 12 bases between them. The CDR3 contains 15 residues. Germline CDR1 SGHRS, CDR2 YFSETQ. CDR3 sequence reads: CASSFRERLYNEQFF. The CDR3 region has the DNA TGCGCCAGCAGCTTCAGGGAAAGACTCTACAATGAGCAGTTCTTC.

The V and J genes are TRBV27 and TRBJ1-2; the D gene is possibly TRBD1 (5 bases). The CDR3 consists of 14 residues. Trimming shortened V by 2 bases and J by 4 bases, and 11 bases separated the two germline ends. CDR1 and CDR2 (germline): MNHEY, SMNVEV (reference sequence). The CDR3 DNA reads as TGTGCCAGCAGTTTAGCAGGGTCTATCTATGGCTACACCTTC. Translation gives CASSLAGSIYGYTF.

This clonotype was seen more than once but under ten times. The chain recombines TRBV20-1 with TRBJ2-5; perhaps TRBD2 as D (6 bases). The CDR3 is 13 residues long. Germline CDR1 and CDR2: DFQATT and SNEGSKA (reference sequence). Between the trimmed V and J ends, which lost 3 bases and 1 base, there was a span of 9 bases. The DNA for the CDR3 is TGCAGTGCTAGTAGTAGCGGCCAAGAGACCCAGTACTTC. The encoded protein is CSASSSGQETQYF.

The rearrangement joins TRBV7-2 to TRBJ1-5; D is perhaps TRBD1 (5 bases). Germline lookup yields CDR1 SGHTA and CDR2 FQGNSA. The CDR3 consists of 15 residues. V gave up 6 bases and J gave up 3 bases, with 15 bases separating them. The CDR3: CASSSGDVYNQPQHF. CDR3 bases: TGTGCCAGCAGTTCCGGGGACGTTTACAATCAGCCCCAGCATTTT.

The chain uses TRBV4-3 and TRBJ2-1; the match to TRBD2 covers 7 bases. Germline assignment: CDR1 LGHNA and CDR2 YSLEER. This CDR3 is built from 14 residues. Trimming took 1 base from V and 8 from J; bases not matched to a gene: 5. The DNA for the CDR3 is TGCGCCAGCAGCCAAGGACTAGCTGTGGATGAGCAGTTCTTC. It is translated as CASSQGLAVDEQFF.

This clonotype is a singleton in its sample. The gene calls are TRBV15 and TRBJ2-7; D unclear. Germline loops: CDR1 LNHNV, CDR2 YYDKDF (reference sequence). The CDR3 spans 15 residues. Trimming cost V 0 bases and J 1 base, with 10 bases left between them. The CDR3 sequence is CATSRDFGQSYEQYF. Written as DNA, the CDR3 is TGTGCCACCAGCAGAGATTTCGGGCAGTCCTACGAGCAGTACTTC.

This clonotype has just a few counts. The chain joins TRBV5-1 to TRBJ2-5; a weak D match, TRBD1 (6 bases). CDR3 length: 14 amino acids. Germline-derived CDR1 and CDR2 are SGHRS and YFSETQ. Trimming took 3 bases from V and 1 from J, leaving 10 bases between them. The CDR3: CASSWGHSQETQYF. CDR3 DNA sequence: TGCGCCAGCAGCTGGGGACATTCCCAAGAGACCCAGTACTTC.

The chain joins TRBV6-5 to TRBJ1-6; weak D call: TRBD1 (5 bases). Trimming stripped 5 bases from V and 0 bases from J, with 17 bases between. The length of the CDR3 is 18 residues. Germline V gene data show CDR1 as MNHEY and CDR2 as SVGAGI. The CDR3 loop is CASSAGTPDLSYNSPLHF. CDR3 sequence (DNA): TGTGCCAGCAGTGCCGGGACGCCAGACCTCTCCTATAATTCACCCCTCCACTTT.

A few counts support this clonotype. V is TRBV5-1 and J is TRBJ1-2, with TRBD1 matching 7 bases. With V trimmed by 0 bases and J by 5 bases, 4 bases remained unmatched. The germline V gene encodes CDR1 SGHRS and CDR2 YFSETQ. The CDR3 runs to 14 residues. The CDR3 sequence: CASSLALGQYGYTF. The DNA of the CDR3 is TGCGCCAGCAGCTTGGCTTTGGGACAGTATGGCTACACCTTC.

V is TRBV11-2 and J is TRBJ2-1; 9 bases are shared with TRBD2. The CDR3 spans 18 residues. CDR1 is SGHAT, CDR2 FQNNGV, per germline. The ends lost 3 bases at V and 7 bases at J; junction bases unmatched: 16. The CDR3 protein is CASSFAWVRGGATNEQFF. Here the CDR3 DNA reads TGTGCCAGCAGCTTTGCCTGGGTTCGCGGGGGGGCAACAAATGAGCAGTTCTTC.

In this sample, this clonotype turned up a few times. The chain is built from TRBV29-1 and TRBJ2-1; 11 bases are a match to TRBD2. This CDR3 is 14 amino acids long. Germline V gene lookup returns CDR1 SQVTM and CDR2 ANQGSEA. J lost 0 bases, V lost 7 bases, and 2 bases had no gene match. CDR3 sequence (DNA): TGCAGCGGCGGGACTAGCGGCTCCTACAATGAGCAGTTCTTC. Protein product: CSGGTSGSYNEQFF.

The table lists this clonotype with many counts. CDR3 sequence reads: CASSTGNTYEQYF. The CDR3 DNA sequence: TGCGCCAGCAGCACAGGGAATACCTACGAGCAGTACTTC. V gene TRBV5-1 combines with J gene TRBJ2-7; maybe TRBD1 (6 bases). The CDR3 runs to 13 residues. V was trimmed by 4 bases and J by 2 bases, leaving 10 bases between them. From germline, CDR1 is SGHRS and CDR2 YFSETQ. Complete variable domain (other parts from reference TRBV5-1 and TRBJ2-7): KAGVTQTPRYLIKTRGQQVTLSCSPISGHRSVSWYQQTPGQGLQFLFEYFSETQRNKGNFPGRFSGRQFSNSRSEMNVSTLELGDSALYLCASSTGNTYEQYFGPGTRLTVT.

The V gene is TRBV10-3, the J gene TRBJ2-6; D gene unclear. The CDR3 extends over 13 amino acids. Germline CDR1 ENHRY, CDR2 SYGVKD. The V gene lost 6 bases and the J gene lost 4 bases, with 7 bases spanning the gap. CDR3 sequence (DNA): TGTGCCATCAGGGGTGGCGGGGCCAACGTCCTGACTTTC. Translation: CAIRGGGANVLTF.

In this sample, this clonotype turned up a few times. The J gene is TRBJ2-6, the V gene TRBV12-3 or TRBV12-4; the D is unclear. This CDR3 region has 14 residues. V lost 7 bases, J lost 8 bases, and 15 bases lay in between. CDR3 protein: CASTRPILPNVLTF. As DNA, the CDR3 is TGTGCCAGCACTCGTCCAATCCTACCCAACGTCCTGACTTTC.

The chain couples TRBV2 to TRBJ2-7; no definite D call. The V gene lost 0 bases and the J gene lost 0 bases, with 6 bases spanning the gap. Germline CDR1 is SNHLY and CDR2 is FYNNEI. There are 14 residues in the CDR3. CDR3 amino acids: CASSEARSSYEQYF. In DNA form, the CDR3 reads TGTGCCAGCAGTGAAGCGAGGAGCTCCTACGAGCAGTACTTC. Using reference TRBV2 and TRBJ2-7 for the parts outside the CDR3, the full variable domain is EPEVTQTPSHQVTQMGQEVILRCVPISNHLYFYWYRQILGQKVEFLVSFYNNEISEKSEIFDDQFSVERPDGSNFTLKIRSTKLEDSAMYFCASSEARSSYEQYFGPGTRLTVT.

This clonotype has just a few counts. The chain is built from TRBV7-2 and TRBJ2-1; tentatively, D is TRBD2 (6 bases). This CDR3 spans 15 amino acids. Between the trimmed V and J ends, which lost 2 bases and 6 bases, there was a span of 14 bases. Germline CDR1 SGHTA, CDR2 FQGNSA. DNA for the CDR3: TGTGCCAGCAGCTTAAGGAGGGGTGAGGGCAATGAGCAGTTCTTC. This gives the protein CASSLRRGEGNEQFF.

The chain joins TRBV30 to TRBJ1-6; D remains unclear. Trimming left V 5 bases short and J 5 bases short, with 10 bases between. This CDR3 has 13 residues. CDR1 is GTSNPN and CDR2 is SVGIG in the germline V gene (reference sequence). In DNA form, the CDR3 reads TGTGCCTGGTCCGATGGTCATAATTCACCCCTCCACTTT. It yields the protein CAWSDGHNSPLHF. The full variable domain, its missing parts supplied by reference TRBV30 and TRBJ1-6, is SQTIHQWPATLVQPVGSPLSLECTVEGTSNPNLYWYRQAAGRGLQLLFYSVGIGQISSEVPQNLSASRPQDRQFILSSKKLLLSDSGFYLCAWSDGHNSPLHFGNGTRLTVT.